The rows below give T cell receptor beta chains drawn from one sample of a study of early T cells in non-severe SARS-CoV-2 infection. TCRdb independently ran MiXCR on the 5' RACE reads; one entry per CDR3 protein. This sample has about 80,000 distinct CDR3 sequences, with 14% found just once. Specimen: whole blood. The receptors stem from an adult who was a healthcare worker with PCR-confirmed SARS-CoV-2 infection or an uninfected control (not recorded which). Both conserved end residues are part of each CDR3. A D gene is named only where the DNA matches it firmly. Not every row has a clone size; where given, it reads once, few, many or a size class.

abundance	v_gene	d_gene	j_gene	CDR3nt	CDR3aa
many	TRBV14	-	TRBJ2-2	TGTGCCAGCAGCCAATTGCGGGACACCTCGAACACCGGGGAGCTGTTTTTT	CASSQLRDTSNTGELFF
many	TRBV6-2/TRBV6-3	-	TRBJ2-2	TGTGCCAGCAGTTATGGAGAGAACACCGGGGAGCTGTTTTTT	CASSYGENTGELFF
many	TRBV18	TRBD1	TRBJ1-2	TGTGCCAGCTCTCCAAGACAGGGTGACTATGGCTACACCTTC	CASSPRQGDYGYTF
-	TRBV28	-	TRBJ2-5	TGTGCCAGCAGTTTACCGGGGAGGGGGGTCCAAGAGACCCAGTACTTC	CASSLPGRGVQETQYF
few	TRBV5-1	-	TRBJ1-2	TGCGCCAGCAGCTTTTCCCTTAACGACGGCTACACCTTC	CASSFSLNDGYTF
-	TRBV28	TRBD1	TRBJ1-2	TGTGCCAGCAGTTTAGCGGCGGACAGGGTTAACTATGGCTACACCTTC	CASSLAADRVNYGYTF
many	TRBV4-2	TRBD2	TRBJ2-1	TGTGCCAGCAGCCAAGTTGGACTAGCGGGGGGCAGAATTCGGGAGTTCTTC	CASSQVGLAGGRIREFF
-	TRBV20-1	TRBD1	TRBJ2-2	TGCAGTGCACCGGACAGGGTAAACACCGGGGAGCTGTTTTTT	CSAPDRVNTGELFF
few	TRBV4-3	-	TRBJ2-5	TGCGCCAGCAGCCAGGGGGTAAACCAAGAGACCCAGTACTTC	CASSQGVNQETQYF
few	TRBV5-4	TRBD1	TRBJ2-6	TGTGCCAGCAATGGACAGGGGGTACCTGGGGCCAACGTCCTGACTTTC	CASNGQGVPGANVLTF
few	TRBV28	-	TRBJ1-2	TGTGCCACCCTTTCGACGCGGGAAAACTATGGCTACACCTTC	CATLSTRENYGYTF
many	TRBV6-5	-	TRBJ1-4	TGTGCCAGCAGCCAAGGGAAAGTTAATGAAAAACTGTTTTTT	CASSQGKVNEKLFF
few	TRBV20-1	TRBD1	TRBJ1-1	TGCAGTGTAAACAGGGGGACTAACACTGAAGCTTTCTTT	CSVNRGTNTEAFF
many	TRBV30	-	TRBJ2-7	TGTGCCTGGAACTACCCCATATCCTACGAGCAGTACTTC	CAWNYPISYEQYF
-	TRBV11-1	TRBD2	TRBJ2-7	TGTGCCAGCAGCAACTCCCTGACTAGCGGCGAGCAGTACTTC	CASSNSLTSGEQYF
-	TRBV5-1	-	TRBJ2-2	TGCGCCAGCAGCTCCCACACGACAGGTGGCACCGGGGAGCTGTTTTTT	CASSSHTTGGTGELFF
-	TRBV2	-	TRBJ1-6	TGTGCCAGCAGTGATACCGGGGAGGCTTCACCCCTCCACTTT	CASSDTGEASPLHF
few	TRBV7-2	TRBD2	TRBJ2-2	TGTGCCAGCAGCGTTAGCGGGGCTGACGGGGAGCTGTTTTTT	CASSVSGADGELFF
few	TRBV5-1	-	TRBJ1-4	TGCGCCAGCAGCCCGGACACCTTGGGAAAACTGTTTTTT	CASSPDTLGKLFF
-	TRBV7-2	-	TRBJ1-1	TGTGCCAGCAGCTTAGACAGCAGGGGTACTGAAGTTTTCTTT	CASSLDSRGTEVFF
few	TRBV10-3	-	TRBJ2-7	TGTGCCATCAGTGACCCTGGGGGCGGACTAACCTACGAGCAGTACTTC	CAISDPGGGLTYEQYF
-	TRBV7-8	-	TRBJ2-2	TGTGCCAGCAGCTCAAGGGACCACGCGAACACCGGGGAGCTGTTTTTT	CASSSRDHANTGELFF
-	TRBV9	-	TRBJ1-2	TGTGCCAGCGGCGTAGGAAGAGCTAACTATGGCTACACCTTC	CASGVGRANYGYTF
-	TRBV11-2	-	TRBJ2-3	TGTGCCAGCACTCTGACAGTTTCCACAGATACGCAGTATTTT	CASTLTVSTDTQYF
few	TRBV9	-	TRBJ1-1	TGTGCCAGCAGCGTAGACCAGAACACTGAAGCTTTCTTT	CASSVDQNTEAFF
few	TRBV11-3	-	TRBJ2-3	TGTGCCAGCAGCTTAGATGGGCAGTCCACAGATACGCAGTATTTT	CASSLDGQSTDTQYF
-	TRBV20-1	-	TRBJ2-1	TGCAGTGCTCCGACCCTTAGGGGGGCGTCTTCCTACAATGAGCAGTTCTTC	CSAPTLRGASSYNEQFF
-	TRBV10-3	-	TRBJ2-3	TGTGCCATCAGTGATTCGACTAGCACAGATACGCAGTATTTT	CAISDSTSTDTQYF
-	TRBV7-2	-	TRBJ1-2	TGTGCCGAAAACGCAGAAAAACTCACATCCCATTTTGGCTACACCTTC	CAENAEKLTSHFGYTF
-	TRBV20-1	-	TRBJ2-3	TGCAGTGCTAGAGCCACGACCACAGATACGCAGTATTTT	CSARATTTDTQYF
few	TRBV6-1	-	TRBJ2-1	TGTGCCAGCCGCCTGGGGGACTCCTACAATGAGCAGTTCTTC	CASRLGDSYNEQFF
once	TRBV5-1	-	TRBJ2-1	TGCGCCAGCAGCTTGACCCAGCACAATGAGCAGTTCTTC	CASSLTQHNEQFF
once	TRBV28	-	TRBJ2-3	TGTGCCAGCAGTTCCACCAGGGGACCAACAGATACGCAGTATTTT	CASSSTRGPTDTQYF
-	TRBV18	TRBD1	TRBJ1-2	TGTGCCAGCTCACCTGACAGGGGCTCCGATGGCTACACCTTC	CASSPDRGSDGYTF
-	TRBV7-2	TRBD1	TRBJ2-1	TGTGCCAGCAGCTCTCGACAGGGCCAATACAATGAGCAGTTCTTC	CASSSRQGQYNEQFF
many	TRBV7-2	TRBD1	TRBJ1-5	TGTGCCAGCAGCTTAGCAACCCCCTTTAGGGACAGAGGACAGCCCCAGCATTTT	CASSLATPFRDRGQPQHF
many	TRBV7-2	-	TRBJ2-7	TGTGCCAGCAGCTTACAGGAGTCCTACTACGAGCAGTACTTC	CASSLQESYYEQYF
-	TRBV6-2/TRBV6-3	-	TRBJ1-1	TGTGCCAGCAGTTACCCCAGGTCCGAGGGGACGAACACTGAAGCTTTCTTT	CASSYPRSEGTNTEAFF
few	TRBV12-3/TRBV12-4	-	TRBJ2-3	TGTGCCAGCACCCCAACGGGGACCACATTCACAGATACGCAGTATTTT	CASTPTGTTFTDTQYF
-	TRBV28	-	TRBJ2-3	TGTGCCACCCGGGGGCCAGGGACAGATACGCAGTATTTT	CATRGPGTDTQYF
few	TRBV5-1	-	TRBJ2-7	TGCGCCAGCAGCTTGGCCGGCGGCAGGTCCTCCTACGAGCAGTACTTC	CASSLAGGRSSYEQYF
-	TRBV15	TRBD1	TRBJ2-2	TGTGCCACCAGCAGAGGAACACAGGGGGGACGGACCGGGGAGCTGTTTTTT	CATSRGTQGGRTGELFF
-	TRBV7-2	-	TRBJ1-1	TGTGCCAGCAGCTCCCATTTCGCGAGGCTCAGTTACGGTGAAGCTTTCTTT	CASSSHFARLSYGEAFF
many	TRBV29-1	-	TRBJ1-1	TGCAGCGTTGAACCCAACACTGAAGCTTTCTTT	CSVEPNTEAFF
-	TRBV9	-	TRBJ2-7	TGTGCCAGCAGCGTAGGGGGCGAGCAGTACTTC	CASSVGGEQYF